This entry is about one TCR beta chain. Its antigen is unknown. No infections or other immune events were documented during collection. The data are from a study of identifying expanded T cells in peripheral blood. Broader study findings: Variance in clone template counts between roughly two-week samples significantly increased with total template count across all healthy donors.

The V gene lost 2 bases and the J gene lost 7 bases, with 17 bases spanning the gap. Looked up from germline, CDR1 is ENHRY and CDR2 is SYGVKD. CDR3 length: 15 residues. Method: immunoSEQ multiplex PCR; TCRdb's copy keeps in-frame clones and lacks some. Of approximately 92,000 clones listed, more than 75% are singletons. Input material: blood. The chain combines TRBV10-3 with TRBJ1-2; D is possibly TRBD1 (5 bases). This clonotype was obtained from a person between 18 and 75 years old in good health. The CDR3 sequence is CAISESGQGGSGYTF. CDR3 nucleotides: TGTGCCATCAGTGAGAGTGGGCAGGGAGGCAGTGGCTACACCTTC.